Presented here are 7 T cell receptor beta chains from one specimen sequenced in a study of T cell responses to AZD1222 COVID-19 vaccine. Libraries were prepared by immunoSEQ multiplex PCR; TCRdb keeps only in-frame clonotypes and omits some of them. The data hold approximately 65,000 clones, with over 60% observed a single time. This sample comprised peripheral blood, obtained on day 0 of AZD1222 vaccination. Receptor source: an adult in good health.

The V gene is TRBV2, the J gene TRBJ1-2; 9 nucleotides agree with TRBD1. Germline V lookup: CDR1 SNHLY, CDR2 FYNNEI. The CDR3 sequence is 14 residues long. The ends lost 5 bases at V and 2 bases at J; junction bases unmatched: 3. The CDR3: CASSRDRVNYGYTF. The DNA for the CDR3 is TGTGCCAGCAGTCGGGACAGGGTGAACTATGGCTACACCTTC.

The chain links TRBV5-1 to TRBJ1-2; perhaps TRBD1 as D (5 bases). The CDR3 has 17 residues. The germline V gene has CDR1 SGHRS and CDR2 YFSETQ. Between the trimmed V and J ends, which lost 0 bases and 2 bases, there was a span of 17 bases. The CDR3 DNA reads TGCGCCAGCAGCTTGGGGCTCCGGGACGGATTAAACTATGGCTACACCTTC. Residues: CASSLGLRDGLNYGYTF.

A few counts support this clone. The chain is built from TRBV18 and TRBJ2-4; D is unresolved. The CDR3 is 15 residues long. The V gene lost 0 bases and the J gene lost 0 bases, with 6 bases spanning the gap. Germline V CDR1 and CDR2: KGHSH, LQKENI. CDR3 DNA: TGTGCCAGCTCACCACCGTCCGAAGCCAAAAACATTCAGTACTTC. Protein product: CASSPPSEAKNIQYF.

In its sample, this clone was seen a few times. The rearrangement uses TRBV18 and TRBJ2-7, with no clear D. CDR1 KGHSH and CDR2 LQKENI come from the germline V gene. The CDR3 length is 15 residues. Trimming pared 6 bases from V and 6 bases from J, leaving 21 bases between. DNA for the CDR3: TGTGCCAGCTCCCCGCCCGACGGAACTGAGTCCGAGCAGTACTTC. Protein product: CASSPPDGTESEQYF. Combining the CDR3 with reference TRBV18 and TRBJ2-7 gives the whole variable domain NAGVMQNPRHLVRRRGQEARLRCSPMKGHSHVYWYRQLPEEGLKFMVYLQKENIIDESGMPKERFSAEFPKEGPSILRIQQVVRGDSAAYFCASSPPDGTESEQYFGPGTRLTVT.

V usage is TRBV28 and J usage is TRBJ2-7; D is perhaps TRBD1 (6 bases). The CDR3 is made up of 13 amino acids. Germline values: CDR1 MDHEN, CDR2 SYDVKM. Trimming left V 7 bases short and J 6 bases short, with 16 bases between. The CDR3 nucleotides are TGTGCCAGCACCCCGGGACAACGGGGCGAGCAGTACTTC. As protein: CASTPGQRGEQYF.

The chain combines TRBV2 with TRBJ1-1, with D maybe TRBD1 (5 bases). CDR3 length: 14 residues. V was cut by 4 bases and J by 3 bases, with 12 bases left in between. CDR1 is SNHLY, CDR2 FYNNEI, per germline. The CDR3 reads CASSGTRVDTEAFF. In DNA, the CDR3 is TGTGCCAGCAGTGGGACACGGGTGGACACTGAAGCTTTCTTT. Variable domain in full (rest from reference TRBV2 and TRBJ1-1): EPEVTQTPSHQVTQMGQEVILRCVPISNHLYFYWYRQILGQKVEFLVSFYNNEISEKSEIFDDQFSVERPDGSNFTLKIRSTKLEDSAMYFCASSGTRVDTEAFFGQGTRLTVV.

This chain joins TRBV10-3 and TRBJ1-4; no reliable D call. The germline gives CDR1 ENHRY, CDR2 SYGVKD. With 2 bases removed from V and 4 bases from J, the gap between germline ends came to 5 bases. The CDR3 extends over 13 amino acids. CDR3 loop: CAISEAHNEKLFF. CDR3 sequence (DNA): TGTGCCATCAGTGAGGCTCATAATGAAAAACTGTTTTTT.